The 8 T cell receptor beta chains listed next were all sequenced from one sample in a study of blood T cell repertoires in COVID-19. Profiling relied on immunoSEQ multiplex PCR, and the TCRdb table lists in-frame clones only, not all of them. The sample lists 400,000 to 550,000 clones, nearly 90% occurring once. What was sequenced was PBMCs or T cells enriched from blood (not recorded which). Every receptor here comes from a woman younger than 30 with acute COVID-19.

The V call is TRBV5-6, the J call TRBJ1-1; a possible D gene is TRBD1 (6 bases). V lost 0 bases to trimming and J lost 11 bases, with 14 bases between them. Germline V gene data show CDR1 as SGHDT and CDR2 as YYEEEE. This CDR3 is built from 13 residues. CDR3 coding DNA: TGTGCCAGCAGCTTGGGGGATACAGGGTGGGCTTTCTTT. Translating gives CASSLGDTGWAFF.

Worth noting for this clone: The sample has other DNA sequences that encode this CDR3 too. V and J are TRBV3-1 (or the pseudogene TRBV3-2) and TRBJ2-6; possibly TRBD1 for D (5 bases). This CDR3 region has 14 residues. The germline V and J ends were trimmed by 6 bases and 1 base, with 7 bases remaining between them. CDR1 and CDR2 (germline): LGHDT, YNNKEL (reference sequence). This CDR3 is CASRQGSGANVLTF. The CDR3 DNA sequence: TGTGCCAGCAGGCAGGGATCTGGGGCCAACGTCCTGACTTTC.

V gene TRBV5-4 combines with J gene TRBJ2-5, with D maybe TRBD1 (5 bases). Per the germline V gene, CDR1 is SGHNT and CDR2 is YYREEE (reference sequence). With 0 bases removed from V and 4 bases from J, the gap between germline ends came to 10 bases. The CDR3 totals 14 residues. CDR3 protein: CASSLAGQGETQYF. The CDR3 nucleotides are TGTGCCAGCAGCTTGGCCGGGCAGGGAGAGACCCAGTACTTC.

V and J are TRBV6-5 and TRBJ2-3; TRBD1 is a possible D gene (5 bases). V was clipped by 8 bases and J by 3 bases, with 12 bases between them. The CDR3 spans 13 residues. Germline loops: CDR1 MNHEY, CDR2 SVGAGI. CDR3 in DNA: TGTGCCAGCGGGCAGGGTGATACAGATACGCAGTATTTT. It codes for CASGQGDTDTQYF.

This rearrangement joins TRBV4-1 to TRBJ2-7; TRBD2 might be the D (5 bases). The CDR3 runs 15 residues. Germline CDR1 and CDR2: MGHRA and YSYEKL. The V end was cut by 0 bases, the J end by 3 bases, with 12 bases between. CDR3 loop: CASSQDTGINYEQYF. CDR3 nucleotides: TGCGCCAGCAGCCAAGATACCGGGATCAACTACGAGCAGTACTTC.

The CDR3 coding sequence is TGTGCCAGCAGCCCTTTCGGACTAGCGGGGCCCACAGATACGCAGTATTTT. This translates into CASSPFGLAGPTDTQYF. This sequence joins TRBV9 and TRBJ2-3, with 12 positions matching TRBD2. The CDR3 consists of 17 residues. V shed 4 bases and J 2 bases; nucleotides not matched to a gene: 8. Per the germline V gene, CDR1 is SGDLS and CDR2 is YYNGEE.

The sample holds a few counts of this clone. The chain's CDR3 is CASSPPPGTENYNEQFF. CDR3 nucleotides: TGTGCCAGCAGTCCACCACCCGGGACAGAGAATTACAATGAGCAGTTCTTC. The J gene is TRBJ2-1, the V gene TRBV7-2, with TRBD1 matching over 7 bases. Trimming removed 6 bases from V and 4 bases from J; junction bases left unmatched: 15. CDR1 is SGHTA, CDR2 FQGNSA, per germline. The CDR3 extends over 17 amino acids.

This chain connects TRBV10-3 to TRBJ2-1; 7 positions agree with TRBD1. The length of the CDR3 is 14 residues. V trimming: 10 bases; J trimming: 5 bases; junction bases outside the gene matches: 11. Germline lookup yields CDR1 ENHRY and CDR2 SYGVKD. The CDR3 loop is CATQTGSSNNEQFF. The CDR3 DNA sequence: TGTGCCACGCAGACAGGGAGCAGCAACAATGAGCAGTTCTTC.